The present entry profiles one T cell receptor (beta chain) with its context. Its antigen remains unknown. The CDR3 end shows no conserved phenylalanine or tryptophan, and so a read error is likely. No DNA is shown, since the ends of the CDR3 on it are uncertain; the CDR3 is the one TCRdb lists. The data belong to a study of T cells in Graves' hyperthyroidism and ophthalmopathy. Notes on the study in general: Blood also contained most expanded thyroid clonotypes above 0.001.

TCR beta CDR3 regions were amplified from RNA. First-round RT-PCR with HTBI primers amplified the TCR CDR3 region. One entry per CDR3 protein results from TCRdb running MiXCR on the multiplex PCR reads. The data show approximately 640,000 distinct CDR3 sequences, with nearly 45% seen just once and less than 9% held by the top ten. Germline V gene sequence: CDR1 LNHNV, CDR2 YYDKDF (reference sequence). From its first to its last residue, the CDR3 has 12 amino acids. Lactation, pregnancy, other autoimmune disease or uncontrolled infection led to exclusion of patients. The sample taken for sequencing was peripheral blood or thyroid tissue (not recorded which). This sequence was found in an adult man with Graves' disease, either hyperthyroidism or ophthalmopathy (not recorded which). The chain carries TRBV15 and TRBJ1-6. CDR3 region: CATSRDWEAGNY.